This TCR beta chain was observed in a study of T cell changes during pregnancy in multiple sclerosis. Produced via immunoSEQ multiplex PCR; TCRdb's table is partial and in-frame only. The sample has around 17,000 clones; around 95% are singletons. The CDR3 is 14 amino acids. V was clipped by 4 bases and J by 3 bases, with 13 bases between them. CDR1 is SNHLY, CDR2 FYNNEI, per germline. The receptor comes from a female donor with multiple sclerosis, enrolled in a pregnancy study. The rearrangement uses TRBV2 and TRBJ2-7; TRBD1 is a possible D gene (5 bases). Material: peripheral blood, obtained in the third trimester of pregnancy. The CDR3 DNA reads TGTGCCAGCAGTGGAACAGGCGACCTCTACGAGCAGTACTTC. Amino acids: CASSGTGDLYEQYF.